The source of this T cell receptor beta chain is a study of cytomegalovirus exposure and HLA in healthy donors. Study details: Early release data held around 82 million unique TCRs from HLA-typed donors.

Whole-study results and caveats: Analyzed later, association rates of TCRs varied across HLA loci, with DRB1 most and HLA-C fewest. Most of the CMV-associated TCR beta chains (in a later analysis) appeared to be HLA-restricted.

PCR involved 60 Vbeta and 13 Jbeta primers. The protocol was immunoSEQ multiplex PCR, while the TCRdb copy is restricted to in-frame clones and leaves out a portion. This table holds 130,000 to 150,000 clones, 60% to 85% found once. This CDR3 contains 15 residues. The trim removed 0 bases at V and 9 bases at J, leaving 5 bases unmatched. The germline V gene has CDR1 SGHNT and CDR2 YYREEE (reference sequence). Samples came from healthy bone marrow donors. Comment on this clone: Its specificity is unknown.

The genes are TRBV5-4 and TRBJ1-6; 8 nucleotides line up with TRBD1. The material sequenced was PBMCs. The clonotype originates from a male donor in good health and CMV-seronegative. The CDR3 protein is CASSLGQGASSPLHF. CDR3 DNA sequence: TGTGCCAGCAGCTTGGGGCAGGGGGCGAGTTCACCCCTCCACTTT. Full variable domain (missing parts from reference TRBV5-4 and TRBJ1-6): ETGVTQSPTHLIKTRGQQVTLRCSSQSGHNTVSWYQQALGQGPQFIFQYYREEENGRGNFPPRFSGLQFPNYSSELNVNALELDDSALYLCASSLGQGASSPLHFGNGTRLTVT.